The sequence of this T cell receptor beta chain was determined in a study of T cell changes during pregnancy in multiple sclerosis. Some clones are missing from TCRdb's copy, which holds only in-frame ones; the method was immunoSEQ multiplex PCR. The profile shows tens of thousands of clones, around 94% of them singletons. This CDR3 spans 15 amino acids. V was pared by 4 bases and J by 7 bases, with 9 bases of the junction left unmatched. The germline V gene has CDR1 SEHNR and CDR2 FQNEAQ (reference sequence). The TCR originated in a female donor with multiple sclerosis, enrolled in a pregnancy study. The gene calls are TRBV7-9 and TRBJ2-5; 10 nucleotides match TRBD2. The source was CD4+ T cells from peripheral blood mononuclear cells, collected before pregnancy. The CDR3 DNA sequence: TGTGCCAGCAGCTACGGACTAGCGGTCCTGGGGACCCAGTACTTC. Protein: CASSYGLAVLGTQYF. Variable domain in full (rest from reference TRBV7-9 and TRBJ2-5): DTGVSQNPRHKITKRGQNVTFRCDPISEHNRLYWYRQTLGQGPEFLTYFQNEAQLEKSRLLSDRFSAERPKGSFSTLEIQRTEQGDSAMYLCASSYGLAVLGTQYFGPGTRLLVL.